What follows are 21 T cell receptor beta chains derived from one specimen sequenced in a study of cytomegalovirus exposure and HLA in healthy donors. The PCR contained 60 Vbeta and 13 Jbeta primers. Data came from immunoSEQ multiplex PCR; TCRdb stores just in-frame clones and leaves some out. There are over 150,000 clones in the sample; over 70% occur only once, and 9.5% to 15% lies in the top ten. Source material: PBMCs. Receptors originate from a young man in good health and CMV-seropositive.

The chain uses TRBV19 and TRBJ1-2; D uncertain. The CDR3 runs 14 residues. Germline V gives CDR1 LNHDA, CDR2 SQIVND (reference sequence). V dropped 5 bases and J dropped 4 bases, with 14 bases sitting between them. CDR3 sequence: CASSPQAVSYGYTF. In DNA, the CDR3 is TGTGCCAGTAGTCCCCAAGCCGTGAGCTATGGCTACACCTTC.

This clone was recorded once. The chain joins TRBV28 to TRBJ1-2, with D perhaps TRBD1 (5 bases). Germline loops: CDR1 MDHEN, CDR2 SYDVKM. CDR3 length equals 14 residues. V lost 3 bases to trimming and J lost 3 bases, with 11 bases between them. The chain's CDR3 is CASSFGQGHYGYTF. The CDR3 DNA reads as TGTGCCAGCAGTTTTGGTCAGGGCCACTATGGCTACACCTTC.

This chain uses TRBV7-9 with TRBJ1-4; TRBD1 agrees at 9 bases. Germline V gene data show CDR1 as SEHNR and CDR2 as FQNEAQ (reference sequence). This CDR3 region has 15 residues. V trimming: 2 bases; J trimming: 5 bases; junction bases outside the gene matches: 3. CDR3 bases: TGTGCCAGCAGCTTACAGGGACAGGGAAATGAAAAACTGTTTTTT. It specifies CASSLQGQGNEKLFF.

This clone has only a few counts. The CDR3 loop is CSVAGELGTDTQYF. The CDR3 coding sequence is TGCAGCGTTGCAGGGGAATTGGGCACAGATACGCAGTATTTT. This chain links TRBV29-1 with TRBJ2-3, with D tentatively TRBD1 (6 bases). There are 14 residues in the CDR3. Germline CDR1 and CDR2: SQVTM and ANQGSEA. Trimming stripped 4 bases from V and 1 base from J, with 12 bases between.

The CDR3 is CASRGRGLLMFYEQYF. The CDR3 bases are TGTGCCAGCAGGGGCAGGGGGCTCTTAATGTTCTACGAGCAGTACTTC. The rearrangement uses TRBV21-1 and TRBJ2-7; the table calls TRBD1, which could not be checked here. TRBV21-1 is assigned pseudogene status. The CDR3 covers 16 residues.

The chain employs TRBV27 and TRBJ2-1; D is perhaps TRBD2 (6 bases). Deletions cut 10 bases from V and 2 bases from J, with 15 bases between. The CDR3 is 14 amino acids. CDR1 and CDR2 from the germline V gene are MNHEY and SMNVEV (reference sequence). The DNA for the CDR3 is TGTGCCACCAGGGACTTTGGCCCCTACAATGAGCAGTTCTTC. Protein: CATRDFGPYNEQFF.

V gene TRBV5-1 combines with J gene TRBJ2-7; tentative D call: TRBD1 (6 bases). Trimming removed 4 bases at V and 3 bases at J, with 11 bases between. There are 13 residues in the CDR3. Germline V gene sequence: CDR1 SGHRS, CDR2 YFSETQ. The chain's CDR3 is CASSRDMDYEQYF. The CDR3, as DNA: TGCGCCAGCAGCAGGGACATGGACTACGAGCAGTACTTC.

The rearrangement links TRBV28 to TRBJ1-4, with a weak D call TRBD1 (5 bases). V lost 3 bases, J lost 3 bases, and 11 bases lay in between. The CDR3 length is 15 residues. The germline V gene has CDR1 MDHEN and CDR2 SYDVKM. Here the CDR3 DNA reads TGTGCCAGCAGTTTCGTCAGGGCTGCTAATGAAAAACTGTTTTTT. It yields the protein CASSFVRAANEKLFF.

The chain couples TRBV29-1 to TRBJ2-7, with D maybe TRBD2 (6 bases). Germline CDR1 SQVTM, CDR2 ANQGSEA. The CDR3 extends over 13 amino acids. V shed 5 bases and J shed 2 bases, with 13 bases lying between them. The CDR3 DNA reads as TGCAGCGTTATTTTTAGCGGACCCTACGAGCAGTACTTC. Translating gives CSVIFSGPYEQYF.

The V and J genes are TRBV5-5 and TRBJ2-7; 9 nucleotides agree with TRBD2. The CDR3 runs 15 residues. The V and J ends lost 2 bases and 4 bases, in that order; junction bases with no gene match: 7. Per germline, CDR1 SGHKS and CDR2 YYEKEE (reference sequence). The CDR3 region is CASSFIPSGKYEQYF. The CDR3 DNA reads as TGTGCCAGCAGCTTTATCCCTAGCGGGAAGTACGAGCAGTACTTC.

The chain employs TRBV7-2 and TRBJ2-1, with 13 bases fitting TRBD2. J lost 8 bases, V lost 4 bases, and 5 bases had no gene match. CDR1 and CDR2 (germline): SGHTA, FQGNSA. This CDR3 spans 15 amino acids. The CDR3 reads CASSYTSGRAYEQFF. The CDR3 DNA follows: TGTGCCAGCAGCTACACTAGCGGGAGGGCCTATGAGCAGTTCTTC.

This chain joins TRBV5-1 and TRBJ2-3, with TRBD2 matching over 12 bases. V lost 1 base, J lost 2 bases, and 8 bases stayed unmatched. The CDR3 loop spans 18 amino acids. Germline V lookup: CDR1 SGHRS, CDR2 YFSETQ. The CDR3, as DNA: TGCGCCAGCAGCTTGTTAGCTAGCGGGAGGGCCACCACAGATACGCAGTATTTT. Its translation: CASSLLASGRATTDTQYF. Using reference TRBV5-1 and TRBJ2-3 for the parts outside the CDR3, the full variable domain is KAGVTQTPRYLIKTRGQQVTLSCSPISGHRSVSWYQQTPGQGLQFLFEYFSETQRNKGNFPGRFSGRQFSNSRSEMNVSTLELGDSALYLCASSLLASGRATTDTQYFGPGTRLTVL.

This clone occurred a few times. This sequence joins TRBV28 and TRBJ2-7, with a tentative D call TRBD2 (5 bases). Germline CDR1 is MDHEN and CDR2 is SYDVKM. Trimming removed 8 bases from V and 0 bases from J, with 11 bases in between. This CDR3 contains 13 residues. This CDR3 is CASRGRVSYEQYF. CDR3 nucleotides: TGTGCCAGCCGGGGTAGGGTCTCCTACGAGCAGTACTTC.

This sequence joins TRBV2 and TRBJ2-1, with TRBD2 matching 11 bases. The CDR3 totals 16 residues. In germline, CDR1 is SNHLY, CDR2 FYNNEI. V shed 6 bases, J shed 15 bases, and the junction held 19 bases outside the gene matches. The CDR3 DNA reads TGTGCCAGCAGCCCCATCACTAGCGGGAGCGGCGGGGCGGGGTTCTTC. The encoded protein is CASSPITSGSGGAGFF.

This clone has just one count. The rearrangement uses TRBV5-6 and TRBJ2-6, with D perhaps TRBD2 (5 bases). This CDR3 contains 17 residues. With 0 bases removed from V and 0 bases from J, the gap between germline ends came to 10 bases. Per the germline V gene, CDR1 is SGHDT and CDR2 is YYEEEE. The CDR3 DNA reads TGTGCCAGCAGCTTGGGCTTCGGGGTCTCTGGGGCCAACGTCCTGACTTTC. Protein sequence: CASSLGFGVSGANVLTF. Combining the CDR3 with reference TRBV5-6 and TRBJ2-6 gives the whole variable domain DAGVTQSPTHLIKTRGQQVTLRCSPKSGHDTVSWYQQALGQGPQFIFQYYEEEERQRGNFPDRFSGHQFPNYSSELNVNALLLGDSALYLCASSLGFGVSGANVLTFGAGSRLTVL.

This chain connects TRBV11-1 to TRBJ1-5, with 8 bases lining up with TRBD1. CDR1 and CDR2 (germline): SGHAT, FQDESV (reference sequence). V trimming: 2 bases; J trimming: 6 bases; junction bases outside the gene matches: 0. This CDR3 spans 13 amino acids. CDR3 sequence (DNA): TGTGCCAGCAGCTTAACAGGGGGTCAGCCCCAGCATTTT. This gives the protein CASSLTGGQPQHF.

CDR3 nucleotide sequence: TGTGCCAGCGGGATATGGGACAGGCCCTACGAGCAGTACTTC. Its translation: CASGIWDRPYEQYF. V is TRBV14 and J is TRBJ2-7; 8 bases map to TRBD1. This CDR3 is 14 amino acids long. Germline CDR1 and CDR2: SGHDN and FVKESK. J gave up 2 bases and V 8 bases, and 8 bases lay outside the gene matches.

In regard to this clone: A junction boundary mismatches the germline segment, possibly from a read error. The CDR3 here is CASSQAGTGIDYAF. The DNA of the CDR3 is TGCGCCAGCAGCCAAGCCGGGACAGGGATTGACTACGCCTTC. The V call is TRBV4-1, the J call TRBJ1-2, with 9 bases matching TRBD1. CDR3 length: 14 amino acids. Germline CDR1 reads MGHRA; CDR2 reads YSYEKL.

The chain uses TRBV18 and TRBJ2-7; D uncertain. The V and J ends lost 3 bases and 3 bases respectively, with 9 bases between them. Germline assignment: CDR1 KGHSH and CDR2 LQKENI. The CDR3 loop spans 13 amino acids. The CDR3 region has the DNA TGTGCCAGCTCACCCGTGACAAGCTACGAGCAGTACTTC. Translated: CASSPVTSYEQYF. The whole variable domain, remainder taken from reference TRBV18 and TRBJ2-7, is NAGVMQNPRHLVRRRGQEARLRCSPMKGHSHVYWYRQLPEEGLKFMVYLQKENIIDESGMPKERFSAEFPKEGPSILRIQQVVRGDSAAYFCASSPVTSYEQYFGPGTRLTVT.

The chain couples TRBV10-1 to TRBJ2-7, with 8 bases identical to TRBD1. CDR1 and CDR2 (germline): WNHNN, SYGVQD (reference sequence). V was pared by 3 bases and J by 2 bases, with 6 bases of the junction left unmatched. CDR3 length: 15 amino acids. CDR3 bases: TGCGCCAGCAGTGATGGGACAGGTCCCCCCTACGAGCAGTACTTC. Its translation is CASSDGTGPPYEQYF.

The chain carries TRBV5-1 and TRBJ2-1, with 13 bases identical to TRBD2. This CDR3 contains 22 residues. Germline loops: CDR1 SGHRS, CDR2 YFSETQ. The J segment lost 7 bases and the V segment lost 2 bases, leaving 24 bases of the junction unmatched. CDR3: CASSLFTLGTSGTSSERNEQFF. The CDR3 coding sequence is TGCGCCAGCAGCTTATTTACACTCGGGACTAGCGGGACATCATCCGAGAGGAATGAGCAGTTCTTC. The full variable domain, in which reference TRBV5-1 and TRBJ2-1 provide the parts outside the CDR3, is KAGVTQTPRYLIKTRGQQVTLSCSPISGHRSVSWYQQTPGQGLQFLFEYFSETQRNKGNFPGRFSGRQFSNSRSEMNVSTLELGDSALYLCASSLFTLGTSGTSSERNEQFFGPGTRLTVL.